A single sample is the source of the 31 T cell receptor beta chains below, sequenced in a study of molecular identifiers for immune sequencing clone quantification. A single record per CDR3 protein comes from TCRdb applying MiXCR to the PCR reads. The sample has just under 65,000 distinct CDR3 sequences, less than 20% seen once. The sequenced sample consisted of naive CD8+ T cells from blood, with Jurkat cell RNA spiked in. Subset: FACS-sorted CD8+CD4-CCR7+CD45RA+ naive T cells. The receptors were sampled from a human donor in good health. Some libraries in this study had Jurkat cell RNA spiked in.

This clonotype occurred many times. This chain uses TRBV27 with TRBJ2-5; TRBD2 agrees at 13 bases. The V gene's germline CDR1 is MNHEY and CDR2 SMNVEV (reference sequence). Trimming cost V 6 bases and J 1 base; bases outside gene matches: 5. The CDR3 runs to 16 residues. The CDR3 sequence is CASRPGTSGIQETQYF. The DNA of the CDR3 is TGTGCCAGCAGACCAGGGACTAGCGGGATCCAAGAGACCCAGTACTTC.

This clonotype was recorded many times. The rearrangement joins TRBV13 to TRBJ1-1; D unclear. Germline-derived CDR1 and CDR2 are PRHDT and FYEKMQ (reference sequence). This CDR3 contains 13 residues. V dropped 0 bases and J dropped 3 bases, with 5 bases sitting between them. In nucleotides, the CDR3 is TGTGCCAGCAGCTTAGGCACAGACACTGAAGCTTTCTTT. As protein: CASSLGTDTEAFF.

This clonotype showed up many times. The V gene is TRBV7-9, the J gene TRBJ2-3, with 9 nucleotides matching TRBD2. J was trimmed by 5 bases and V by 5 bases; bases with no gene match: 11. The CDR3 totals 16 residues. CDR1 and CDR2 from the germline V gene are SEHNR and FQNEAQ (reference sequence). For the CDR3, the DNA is TGTGCCAGCAGCACAATAGCGGGAGAGTCCCAAGATACGCAGTATTTT. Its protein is CASSTIAGESQDTQYF.

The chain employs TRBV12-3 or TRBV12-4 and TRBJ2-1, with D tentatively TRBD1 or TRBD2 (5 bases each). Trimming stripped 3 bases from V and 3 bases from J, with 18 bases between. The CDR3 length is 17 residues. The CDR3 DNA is TGTGCCAGCAGTTTGCAGGGTAGCGCTGAAAACTACAATGAGCAGTTCTTC. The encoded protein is CASSLQGSAENYNEQFF.

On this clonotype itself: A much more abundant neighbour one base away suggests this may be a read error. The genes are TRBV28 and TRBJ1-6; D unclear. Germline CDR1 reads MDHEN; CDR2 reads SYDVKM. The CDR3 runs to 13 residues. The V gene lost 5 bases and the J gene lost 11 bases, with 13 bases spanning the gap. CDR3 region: CASSRAVRTPLHF. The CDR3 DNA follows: TGTGCCAGCAGTAGGGCTGTTCGTACACCCCTCCACTTT.

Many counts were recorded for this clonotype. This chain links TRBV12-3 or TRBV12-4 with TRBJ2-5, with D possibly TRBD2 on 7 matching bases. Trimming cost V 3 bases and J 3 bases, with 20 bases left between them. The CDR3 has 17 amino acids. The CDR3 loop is CASSFIVGGGPEETQYF. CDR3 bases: TGTGCCAGCAGTTTTATCGTGGGGGGGGGGCCCGAAGAGACCCAGTACTTC.

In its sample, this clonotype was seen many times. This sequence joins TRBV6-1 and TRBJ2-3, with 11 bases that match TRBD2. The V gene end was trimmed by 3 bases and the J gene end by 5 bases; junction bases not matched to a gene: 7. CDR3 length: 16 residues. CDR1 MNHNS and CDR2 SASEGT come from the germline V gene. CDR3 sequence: CASSDLLAGEGDTQYF. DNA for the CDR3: TGTGCCAGCAGTGACTTACTAGCGGGAGAAGGAGATACGCAGTATTTT.

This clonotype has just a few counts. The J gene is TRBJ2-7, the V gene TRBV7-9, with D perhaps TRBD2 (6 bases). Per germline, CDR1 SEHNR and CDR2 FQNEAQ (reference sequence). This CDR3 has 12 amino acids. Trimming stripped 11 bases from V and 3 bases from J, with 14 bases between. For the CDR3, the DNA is TGTGCCGGAGGGACCCCGGACTACGAGCAGTACTTC. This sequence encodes CAGGTPDYEQYF.

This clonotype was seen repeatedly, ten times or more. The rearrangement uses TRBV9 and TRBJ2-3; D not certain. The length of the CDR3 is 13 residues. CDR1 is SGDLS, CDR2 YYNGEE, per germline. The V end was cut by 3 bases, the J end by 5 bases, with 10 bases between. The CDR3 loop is CASSGLPGDTQYF. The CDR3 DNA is TGTGCCAGCAGCGGCCTCCCGGGAGATACGCAGTATTTT. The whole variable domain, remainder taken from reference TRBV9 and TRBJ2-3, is DSGVTQTPKHLITATGQRVTLRCSPRSGDLSVYWYQQSLDQGLQFLIQYYNGEERAKGNILERFSAQQFPDLHSELNLSSLELGDSALYFCASSGLPGDTQYFGPGTRLTVL.

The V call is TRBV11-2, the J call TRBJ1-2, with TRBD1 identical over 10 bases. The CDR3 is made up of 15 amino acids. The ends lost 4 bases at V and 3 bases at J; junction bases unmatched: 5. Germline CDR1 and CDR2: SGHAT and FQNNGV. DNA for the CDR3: TGTGCCAGCAGCTCTAGCGGGACAGGGGACTATGGCTACACCTTC. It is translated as CASSSSGTGDYGYTF.

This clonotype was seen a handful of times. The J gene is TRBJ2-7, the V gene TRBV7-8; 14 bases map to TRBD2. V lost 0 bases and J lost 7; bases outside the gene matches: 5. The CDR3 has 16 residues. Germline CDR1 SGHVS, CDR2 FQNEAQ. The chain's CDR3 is CASSLAQTSGRGEQYF. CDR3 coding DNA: TGTGCCAGCAGCTTAGCGCAGACTAGCGGGAGGGGTGAGCAGTACTTC.

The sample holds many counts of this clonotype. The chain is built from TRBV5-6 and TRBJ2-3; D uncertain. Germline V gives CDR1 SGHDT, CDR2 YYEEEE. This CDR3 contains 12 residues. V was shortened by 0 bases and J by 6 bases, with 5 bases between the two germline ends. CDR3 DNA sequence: TGTGCCAGCAGCTTGGGTTGGGATACGCAGTATTTT. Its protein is CASSLGWDTQYF.

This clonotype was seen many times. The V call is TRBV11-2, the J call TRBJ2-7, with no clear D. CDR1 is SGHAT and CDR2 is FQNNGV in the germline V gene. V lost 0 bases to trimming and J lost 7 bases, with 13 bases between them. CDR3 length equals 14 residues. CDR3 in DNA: TGTGCCAGCAGCTTAGAAGTACACAATGAAGAGCAGTACTTC. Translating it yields CASSLEVHNEEQYF.

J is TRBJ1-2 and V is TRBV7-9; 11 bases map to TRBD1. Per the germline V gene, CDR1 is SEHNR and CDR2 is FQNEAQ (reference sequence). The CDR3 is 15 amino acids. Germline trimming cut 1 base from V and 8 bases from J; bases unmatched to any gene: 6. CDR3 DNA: TGTGCCAGCAGCTTAGAGGACAGGGGGCGAGAGGGCTACACCTTC. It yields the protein CASSLEDRGREGYTF.

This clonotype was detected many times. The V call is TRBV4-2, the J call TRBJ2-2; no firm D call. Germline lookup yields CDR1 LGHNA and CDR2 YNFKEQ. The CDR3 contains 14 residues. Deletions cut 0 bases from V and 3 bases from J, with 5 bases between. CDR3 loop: CASSQDYHTGELFF. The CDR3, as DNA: TGTGCCAGCAGCCAAGACTACCACACCGGGGAGCTGTTTTTT.

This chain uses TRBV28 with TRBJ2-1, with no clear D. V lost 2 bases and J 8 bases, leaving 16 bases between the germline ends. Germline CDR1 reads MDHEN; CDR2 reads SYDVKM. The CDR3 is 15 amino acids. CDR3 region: CASSLADPGWDEQFF. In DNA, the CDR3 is TGTGCCAGCAGTTTAGCGGACCCCGGCTGGGATGAGCAGTTCTTC.

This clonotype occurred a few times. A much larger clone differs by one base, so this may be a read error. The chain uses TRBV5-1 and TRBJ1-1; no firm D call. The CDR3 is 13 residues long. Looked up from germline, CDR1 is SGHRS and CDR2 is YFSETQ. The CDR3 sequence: CAGSLDWNTEAFF. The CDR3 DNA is TGCGCCGGCAGCTTGGACTGGAACACTGAAGCTTTCTTT.

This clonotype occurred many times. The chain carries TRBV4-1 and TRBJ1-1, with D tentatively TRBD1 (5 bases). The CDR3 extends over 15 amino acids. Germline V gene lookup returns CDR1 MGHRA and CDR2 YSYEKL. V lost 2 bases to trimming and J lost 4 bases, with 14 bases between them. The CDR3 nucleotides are TGCGCCAGCAGCCAACACCTGCAGGGAGCCACTGAAGCTTTCTTT. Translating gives CASSQHLQGATEAFF.

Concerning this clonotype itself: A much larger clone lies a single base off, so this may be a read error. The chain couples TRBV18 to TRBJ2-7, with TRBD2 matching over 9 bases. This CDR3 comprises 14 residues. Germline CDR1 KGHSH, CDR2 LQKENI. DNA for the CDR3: TGTGCCAGCTCTAACGGACTAGCGAACTACAAGCAGTACTTC. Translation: CASSNGLANYKQYF. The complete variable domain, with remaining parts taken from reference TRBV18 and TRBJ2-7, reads NAGVMQNPRHLVRRRGQEARLRCSPMKGHSHVYWYRQLPEEGLKFMVYLQKENIIDESGMPKERFSAEFPKEGPSILRIQQVVRGDSAAYFCASSNGLANYKQYFGPGTRLTVT.

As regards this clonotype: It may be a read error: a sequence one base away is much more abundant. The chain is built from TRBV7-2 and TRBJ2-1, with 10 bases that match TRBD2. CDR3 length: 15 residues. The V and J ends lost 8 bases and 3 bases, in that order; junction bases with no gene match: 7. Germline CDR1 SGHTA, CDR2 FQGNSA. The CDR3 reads CASDAGTSVYNEQFF. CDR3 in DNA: TGTGCCAGCGACGCCGGGACTAGCGTCTACAATGAGCAGTTCTTC.

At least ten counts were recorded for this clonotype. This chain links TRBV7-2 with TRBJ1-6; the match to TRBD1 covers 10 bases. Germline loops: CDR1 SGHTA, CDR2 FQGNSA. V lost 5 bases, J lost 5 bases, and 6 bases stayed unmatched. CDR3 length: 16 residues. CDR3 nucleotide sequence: TGTGCCAGCAGCACGCCCGGGACAGGGGATAATTCACCCCTCCACTTT. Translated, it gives CASSTPGTGDNSPLHF.

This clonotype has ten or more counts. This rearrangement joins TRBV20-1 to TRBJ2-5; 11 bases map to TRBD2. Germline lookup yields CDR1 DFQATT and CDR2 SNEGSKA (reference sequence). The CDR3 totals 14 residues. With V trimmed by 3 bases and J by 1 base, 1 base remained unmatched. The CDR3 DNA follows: TGCAGTGCTAGGACTAGCGGGGCCCAAGAGACCCAGTACTTC. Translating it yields CSARTSGAQETQYF.

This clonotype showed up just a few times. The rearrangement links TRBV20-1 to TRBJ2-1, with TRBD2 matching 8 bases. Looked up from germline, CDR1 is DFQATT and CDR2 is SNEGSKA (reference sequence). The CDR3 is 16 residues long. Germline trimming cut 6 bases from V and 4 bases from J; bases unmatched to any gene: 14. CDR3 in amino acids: CSARDPTSGTYNEQFF. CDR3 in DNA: TGCAGTGCGCGGGACCCCACTAGCGGAACTTACAATGAGCAGTTCTTC.

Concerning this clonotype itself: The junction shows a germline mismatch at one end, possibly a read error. CDR3 protein: CASSGPREGTGGELSF. CDR3 sequence (DNA): TGTGCCAGCAGCGGCCCGCGGGAGGGCACCGGCGGGGAGCTGTCTTTT. This chain uses TRBV2 with TRBJ2-2, with 9 bases aligning to TRBD2. CDR1 is SNHLY and CDR2 is FYNNEI in the germline V gene. The CDR3 totals 16 residues.

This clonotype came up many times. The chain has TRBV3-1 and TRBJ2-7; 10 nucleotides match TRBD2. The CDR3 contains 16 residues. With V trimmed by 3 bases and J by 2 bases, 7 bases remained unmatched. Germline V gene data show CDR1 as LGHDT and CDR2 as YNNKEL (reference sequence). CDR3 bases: TGTGCCAGCAGCCAGTTAGGAGCGGGAGGGCCCTACGAGCAGTACTTC. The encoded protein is CASSQLGAGGPYEQYF.

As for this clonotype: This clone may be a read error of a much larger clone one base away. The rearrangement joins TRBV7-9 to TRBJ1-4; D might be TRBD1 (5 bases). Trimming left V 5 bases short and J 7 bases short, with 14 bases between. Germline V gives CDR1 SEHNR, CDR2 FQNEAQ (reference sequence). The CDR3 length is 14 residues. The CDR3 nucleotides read TGTGCCAGCAGCAGGGAAGGGGATCGTGAAAAACTGTTTTTT. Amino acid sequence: CASSREGDREKLFF.

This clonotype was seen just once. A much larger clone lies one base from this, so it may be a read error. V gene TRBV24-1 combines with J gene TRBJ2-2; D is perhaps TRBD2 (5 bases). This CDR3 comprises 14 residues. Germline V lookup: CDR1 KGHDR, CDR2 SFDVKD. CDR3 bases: TGTGCCACCAGTAAGCGGTCGAACACCGAGGAGCTGTTTTTT. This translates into CATSKRSNTEELFF.

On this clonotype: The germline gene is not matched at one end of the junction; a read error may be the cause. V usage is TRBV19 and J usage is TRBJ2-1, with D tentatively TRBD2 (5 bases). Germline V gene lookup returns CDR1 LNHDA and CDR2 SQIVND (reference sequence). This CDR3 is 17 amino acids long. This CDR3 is CAGSPRPQEVTYNDQFF. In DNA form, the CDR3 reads TGTGCCGGTAGTCCCCGGCCGCAGGAGGTCACCTACAATGACCAGTTCTTC.

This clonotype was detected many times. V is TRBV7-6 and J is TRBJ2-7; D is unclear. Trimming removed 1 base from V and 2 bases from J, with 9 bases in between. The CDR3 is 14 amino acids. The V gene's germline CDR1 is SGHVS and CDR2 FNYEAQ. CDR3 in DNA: TGTGCCAGCAGCTTAGATGGTAGAACCTACGAGCAGTACTTC. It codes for CASSLDGRTYEQYF.

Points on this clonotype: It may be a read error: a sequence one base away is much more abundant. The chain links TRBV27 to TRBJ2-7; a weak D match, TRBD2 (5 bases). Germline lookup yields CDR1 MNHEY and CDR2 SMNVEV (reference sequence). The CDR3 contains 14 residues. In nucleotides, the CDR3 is TGTGTCAGCAGCCCTGTGGGAAGCGGCTACGAGCAGTACTTC. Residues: CVSSPVGSGYEQYF.

The CDR3 sequence: CSARDRDADYNEQFF. As DNA, the CDR3 is TGCAGTGCTAGAGACCGGGACGCCGACTACAATGAGCAGTTCTTC. The chain combines TRBV20-1 with TRBJ2-1, with D perhaps being TRBD1 or TRBD2 (5 bases each). The CDR3 covers 15 residues. Trimming cost V 0 bases and J 3 bases, with 12 bases left between them. Per the germline V gene, CDR1 is DFQATT and CDR2 is SNEGSKA (reference sequence).